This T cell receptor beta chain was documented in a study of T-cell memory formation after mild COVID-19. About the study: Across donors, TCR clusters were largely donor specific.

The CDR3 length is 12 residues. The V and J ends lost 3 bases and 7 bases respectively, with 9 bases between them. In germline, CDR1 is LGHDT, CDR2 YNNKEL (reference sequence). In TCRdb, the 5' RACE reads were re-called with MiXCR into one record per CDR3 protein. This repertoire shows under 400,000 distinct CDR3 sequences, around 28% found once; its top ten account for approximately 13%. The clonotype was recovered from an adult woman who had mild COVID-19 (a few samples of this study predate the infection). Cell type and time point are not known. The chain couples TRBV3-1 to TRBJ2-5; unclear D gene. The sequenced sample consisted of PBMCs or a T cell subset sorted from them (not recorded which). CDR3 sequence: CASSHYERTQYF. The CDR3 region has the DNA TGTGCCAGCAGCCACTACGAGCGGACCCAGTACTTC.